This T cell receptor (beta chain) was sequenced during a study of cytomegalovirus exposure and HLA in healthy donors. There are 14 residues in the CDR3. Germline V lookup: CDR1 SGHVS, CDR2 FNYEAQ. V gave up 2 bases and J gave up 3 bases; unmatched junction bases: 2. The assay was immunoSEQ multiplex PCR, and TCRdb's table has in-frame clones only and misses some. The sample lists nearly 200,000 clones, roughly 84% occurring once. Of note for this clone: This specimen includes other DNA sequences encoding the same CDR3.

This TCR was sampled from a woman in her twenties or thirties in good health and CMV-seropositive. Source material: PBMCs. This rearrangement joins TRBV7-6 to TRBJ2-3; 7 bases align to TRBD2. CDR3 coding DNA: TGTGCCAGCAGCTTACGCGGGAGTACAGATACGCAGTATTTT. Protein product: CASSLRGSTDTQYF.